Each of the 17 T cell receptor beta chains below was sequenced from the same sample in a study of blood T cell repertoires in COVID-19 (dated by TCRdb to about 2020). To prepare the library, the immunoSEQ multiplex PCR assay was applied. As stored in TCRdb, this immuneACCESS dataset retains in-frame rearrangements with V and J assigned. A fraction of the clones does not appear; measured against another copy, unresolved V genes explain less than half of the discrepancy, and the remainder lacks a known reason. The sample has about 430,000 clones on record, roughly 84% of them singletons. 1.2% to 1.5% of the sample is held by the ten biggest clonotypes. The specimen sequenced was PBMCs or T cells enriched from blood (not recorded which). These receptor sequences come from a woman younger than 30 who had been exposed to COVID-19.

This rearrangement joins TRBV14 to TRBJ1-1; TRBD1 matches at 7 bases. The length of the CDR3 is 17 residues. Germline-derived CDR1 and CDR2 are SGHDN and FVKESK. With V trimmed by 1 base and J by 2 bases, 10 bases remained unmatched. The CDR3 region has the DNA TGTGCCAGCAGCCAAGCCCGGGACAGTTTGATTAACACTGAAGCTTTCTTT. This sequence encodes CASSQARDSLINTEAFF.

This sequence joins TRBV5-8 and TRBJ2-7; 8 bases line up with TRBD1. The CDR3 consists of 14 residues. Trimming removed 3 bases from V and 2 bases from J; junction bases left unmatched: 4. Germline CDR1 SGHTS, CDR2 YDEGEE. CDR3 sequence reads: CASSSGQGTYEQYF. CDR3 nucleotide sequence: TGTGCCAGCAGCTCCGGACAGGGTACCTACGAGCAGTACTTC. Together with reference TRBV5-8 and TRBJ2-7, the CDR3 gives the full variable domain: EAGVTQSPTHLIKTRGQQATLRCSPISGHTSVYWYQQALGLGLQFLLWYDEGEERNRGNFPPRFSGRQFPNYSSELNVNALELEDSALYLCASSSGQGTYEQYFGPGTRLTVT.

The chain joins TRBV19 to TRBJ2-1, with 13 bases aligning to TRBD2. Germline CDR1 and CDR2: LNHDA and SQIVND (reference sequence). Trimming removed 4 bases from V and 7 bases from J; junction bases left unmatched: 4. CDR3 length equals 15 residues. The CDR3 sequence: CASSRTSGSGNEQFF. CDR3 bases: TGTGCCAGTAGTAGGACTAGCGGGAGCGGAAATGAGCAGTTCTTC.

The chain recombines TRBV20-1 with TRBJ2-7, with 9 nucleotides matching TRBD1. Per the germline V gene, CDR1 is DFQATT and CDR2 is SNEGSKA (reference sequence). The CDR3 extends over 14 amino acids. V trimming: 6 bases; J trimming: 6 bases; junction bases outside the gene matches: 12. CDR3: CSASAPGQGIEQYF. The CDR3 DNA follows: TGCAGTGCCAGTGCCCCGGGACAGGGAATCGAGCAGTACTTC.

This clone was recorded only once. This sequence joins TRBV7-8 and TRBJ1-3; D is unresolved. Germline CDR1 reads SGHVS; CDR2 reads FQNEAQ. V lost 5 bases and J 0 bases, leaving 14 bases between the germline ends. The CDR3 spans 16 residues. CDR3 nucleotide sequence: TGTGCCAGCAGCCCGCGGACTGGAAGCTCTGGAAACACCATATATTTT. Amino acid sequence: CASSPRTGSSGNTIYF.

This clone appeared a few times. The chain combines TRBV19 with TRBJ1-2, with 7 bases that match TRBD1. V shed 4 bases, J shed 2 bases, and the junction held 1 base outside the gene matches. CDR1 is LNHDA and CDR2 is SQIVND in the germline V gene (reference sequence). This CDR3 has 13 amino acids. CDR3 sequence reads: CASSTTGNYGYTF. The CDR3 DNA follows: TGTGCCAGTAGTACGACAGGGAACTATGGCTACACCTTC.

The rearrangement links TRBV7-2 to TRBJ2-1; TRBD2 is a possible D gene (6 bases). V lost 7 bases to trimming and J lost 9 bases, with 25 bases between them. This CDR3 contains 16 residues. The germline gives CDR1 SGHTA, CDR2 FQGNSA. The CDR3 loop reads CASTPASWGLDSEQFF. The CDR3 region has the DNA TGTGCCAGCACCCCGGCCAGCTGGGGACTGGACTCTGAGCAGTTCTTC.

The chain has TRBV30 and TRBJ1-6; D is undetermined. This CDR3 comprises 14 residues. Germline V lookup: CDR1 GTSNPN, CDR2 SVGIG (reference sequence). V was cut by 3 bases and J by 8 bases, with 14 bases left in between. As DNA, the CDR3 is TGTGCCTGGAGACGAGTTCAGGTAGATTCACCCCTCCACTTT. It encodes CAWRRVQVDSPLHF.

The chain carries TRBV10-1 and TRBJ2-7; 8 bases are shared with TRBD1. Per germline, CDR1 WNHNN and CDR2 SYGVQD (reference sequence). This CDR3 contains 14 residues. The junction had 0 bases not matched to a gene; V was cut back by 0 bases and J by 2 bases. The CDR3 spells CASSESTGAYEQYF. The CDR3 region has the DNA TGCGCCAGCAGTGAGTCGACAGGGGCCTACGAGCAGTACTTC.

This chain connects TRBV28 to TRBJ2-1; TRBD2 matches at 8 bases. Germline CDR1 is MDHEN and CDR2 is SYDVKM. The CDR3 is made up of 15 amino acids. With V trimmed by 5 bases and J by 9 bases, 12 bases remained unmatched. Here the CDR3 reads CASSLRSGGPVEQFF. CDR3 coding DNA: TGTGCCAGCAGTCTCCGGTCGGGAGGGCCGGTTGAGCAGTTCTTC.

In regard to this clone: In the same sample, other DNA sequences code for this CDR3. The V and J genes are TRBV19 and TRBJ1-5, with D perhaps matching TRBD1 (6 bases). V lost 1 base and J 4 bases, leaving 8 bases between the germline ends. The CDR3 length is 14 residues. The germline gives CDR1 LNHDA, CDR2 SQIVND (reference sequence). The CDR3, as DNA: TGTGCCAGTAGTATAGGGACAGCAAATCAGCCCCAGCATTTT. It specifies CASSIGTANQPQHF.

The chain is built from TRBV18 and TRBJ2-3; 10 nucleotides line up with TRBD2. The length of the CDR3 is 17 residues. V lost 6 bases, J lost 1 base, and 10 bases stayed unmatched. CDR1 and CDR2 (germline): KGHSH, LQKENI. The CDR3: CASSLFSGTSGTDTQYF. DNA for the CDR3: TGTGCCAGCTCGCTCTTCTCCGGGACTAGCGGCACAGATACGCAGTATTTT. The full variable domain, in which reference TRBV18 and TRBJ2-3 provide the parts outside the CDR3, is NAGVMQNPRHLVRRRGQEARLRCSPMKGHSHVYWYRQLPEEGLKFMVYLQKENIIDESGMPKERFSAEFPKEGPSILRIQQVVRGDSAAYFCASSLFSGTSGTDTQYFGPGTRLTVL.

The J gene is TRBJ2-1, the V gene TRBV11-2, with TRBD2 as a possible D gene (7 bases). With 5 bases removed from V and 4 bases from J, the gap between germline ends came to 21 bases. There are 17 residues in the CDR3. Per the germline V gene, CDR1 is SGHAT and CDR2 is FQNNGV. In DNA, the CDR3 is TGTGCCAGCAGCCCGGGGGCTAGCGGAGCCATATACAATGAGCAGTTCTTC. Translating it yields CASSPGASGAIYNEQFF.

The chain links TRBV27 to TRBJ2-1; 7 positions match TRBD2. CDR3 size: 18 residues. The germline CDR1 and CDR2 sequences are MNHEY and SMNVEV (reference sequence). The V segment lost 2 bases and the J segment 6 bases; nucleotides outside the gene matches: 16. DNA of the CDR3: TGTGCCAGCAGTTTACCGGCTAGCGGTTCCCTTCTGATCAATGAGCAGTTCTTC. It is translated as CASSLPASGSLLINEQFF.

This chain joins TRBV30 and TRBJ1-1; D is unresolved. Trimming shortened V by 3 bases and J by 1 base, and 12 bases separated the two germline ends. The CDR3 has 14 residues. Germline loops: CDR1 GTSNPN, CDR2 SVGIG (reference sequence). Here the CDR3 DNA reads TGTGCCTGGAGCTCCCCGGCAGGGAACACTGAAGCTTTCTTT. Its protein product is CAWSSPAGNTEAFF.

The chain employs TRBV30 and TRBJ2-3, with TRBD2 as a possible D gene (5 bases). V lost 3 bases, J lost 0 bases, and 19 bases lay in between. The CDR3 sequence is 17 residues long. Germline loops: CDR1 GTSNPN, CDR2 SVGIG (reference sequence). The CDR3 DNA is TGTGCCTGGAGCCGGCTTTTAGGGAGTACTAGCACAGATACGCAGTATTTT. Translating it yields CAWSRLLGSTSTDTQYF.

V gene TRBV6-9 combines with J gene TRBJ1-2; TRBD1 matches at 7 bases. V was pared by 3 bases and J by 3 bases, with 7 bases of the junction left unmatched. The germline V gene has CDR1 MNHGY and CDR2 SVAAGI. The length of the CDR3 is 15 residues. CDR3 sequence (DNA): TGTGCCAGCAGTTACGGACAGGCCCGGGACTATGGCTACACCTTC. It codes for CASSYGQARDYGYTF.